Included here is one TCR beta chain sequence, with context. A read error may produce the germline difference seen at one junction end. These data originate in a study of shared clonotypes between healthy human individuals. Overall study context: The people who gave samples were a couple of women and three men aged 18 to 49.

This CDR3 is built from 14 residues. Germline V gene data show CDR1 as SEHNR and CDR2 as FQNEAQ (reference sequence). Nashville, Tennessee was home to all donors, each a Caucasian adult. Genomic DNA from each subset was divided evenly over several immunoSEQ plates. Original data processing: Without quality scores, immunoSEQ junctional reads could not be filtered like full-length reads. Assay: immunoSEQ multiplex PCR; the TCRdb copy retains only in-frame clones and omits some. V, J and clone size were drawn from that table, and D and trimming were deduced from the DNA. The sample contains about 500,000 clones, roughly three quarters of which appear only once.

The sequencing sample was made of PBMCs. The TCR sequence derives from a woman aged 40 to 50 in good health. Some clones in this sample may be carry-over from other donors' samples. V is TRBV7-9 and J is TRBJ2-1, with D unclear. DNA of the CDR3: TGTGCCAGCAGTGACATTCGACTCTACAATGAGCGGTTCTTC. Translating gives CASSDIRLYNERFF.